Listed below are T cell receptor beta chains from one sample, sequenced in a study of CD8 T cells in Susac syndrome. TCRdb re-called the immunoSEQ multiplex PCR reads with MiXCR, one entry per CDR3 protein. The table has around 100,000 distinct CDR3 sequences, around 95% seen once; the top ten hold roughly 0.29%. The material sequenced was CD8+ T cells from PBMCs. These receptors all stem from a human donor with Susac syndrome. Each CDR3 is given without its conserved first and last residue. The D gene is left open where the match is weak. The listing skips clone size in some rows; elsewhere it reads once, few, many or a size class.

d_call | v_call | clone_size | cdr3_aa
TRBD2 | TRBV23-1 | - | ASSQQELAGCDEQF
TRBD1 | TRBV5-1 | - | ASSAGQLTNEKLF
TRBD2 | TRBV9 | - | ASSFGTSEYTDTQY
- | TRBV2 | - | ASTDYYEQY
TRBD2 | TRBV18 | - | ASSSPDSGGTDTQY
- | TRBV6-5 | - | ASKGGLVGYT
- | TRBV28 | - | ASGSAANYGYT
- | TRBV5-1 | - | ASSLTSAGAYPNSPLH
- | TRBV25-1 | - | ASSEGEQF
- | TRBV7-9 | once | ASIQATGSSTGELF
- | TRBV9 | - | ASSFWDPQREPQH
- | TRBV29-1 | - | SSGPDRDYGYT
- | TRBV20-1 | - | SARGGGLRVDTEAF
TRBD1 | TRBV24-1 | - | ATSDIPGQGSNEQF
- | TRBV3-1 | - | ASSQSSPNWSNQPQH
- | TRBV29-1 | - | SVSRGTHEQF
- | TRBV28 | - | ASSLVADHTGELF
- | TRBV4-1 | - | ASSQEGRGYQETQY
TRBD1 | TRBV13 | - | ASKGTGTVHEQY
- | TRBV9 | - | ASSVEGNSNQPQH
- | TRBV29-1 | - | SVEGTASTDTQY
- | TRBV6-5 | few | ASSYSTGAYGYT
- | TRBV7-2 | - | ASSPQGTFSQY
- | TRBV7-9 | - | ASSDGTYEQY